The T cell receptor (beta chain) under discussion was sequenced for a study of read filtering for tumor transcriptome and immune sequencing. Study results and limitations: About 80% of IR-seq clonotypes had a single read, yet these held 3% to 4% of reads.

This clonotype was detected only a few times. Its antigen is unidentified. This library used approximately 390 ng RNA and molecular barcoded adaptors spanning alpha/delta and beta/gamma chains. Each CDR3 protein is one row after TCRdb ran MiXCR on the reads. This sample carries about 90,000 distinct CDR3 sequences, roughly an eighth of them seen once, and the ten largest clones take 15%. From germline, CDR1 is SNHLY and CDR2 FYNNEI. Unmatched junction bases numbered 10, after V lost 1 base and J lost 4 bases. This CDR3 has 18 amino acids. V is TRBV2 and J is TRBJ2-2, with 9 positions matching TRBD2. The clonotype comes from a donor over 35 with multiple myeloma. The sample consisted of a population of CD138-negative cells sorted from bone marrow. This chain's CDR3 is CASSEGMTSGQLTGELFF. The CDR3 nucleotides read TGTGCCAGCAGTGAAGGGATGACTAGCGGACAGCTCACCGGGGAGCTGTTTTTT.